These 19 T cell receptor beta chains were all obtained from the same sample, sequenced in a study of blood T cell repertoires in COVID-19. Sequenced by immunoSEQ multiplex PCR; TCRdb stores in-frame clones only, minus some. This table has tens of thousands of clones, around 90% appearing once. The specimen sequenced was peripheral blood. Receptor source: a man aged 50-59 years with acute or convalescent COVID-19.

The chain is built from TRBV18 and TRBJ2-5; TRBD2 is a possible D gene (5 bases). CDR1 is KGHSH and CDR2 is LQKENI in the germline V gene. The CDR3 consists of 13 residues. V lost 3 bases and J lost 5, with 10 bases in between. CDR3 bases: TGTGCCAGCTCACCCGGGATCGCGGAGACCCAGTACTTC. Its protein product is CASSPGIAETQYF.

Of note for this clone: Other DNA sequences in the sample encode the same CDR3. This chain joins TRBV29-1 and TRBJ1-3; perhaps TRBD1 as D (5 bases). Germline-derived CDR1 and CDR2 are SQVTM and ANQGSEA. CDR3 length: 13 residues. The V gene lost 2 bases and the J gene lost 4 bases, with 9 bases spanning the gap. In nucleotides, the CDR3 is TGCAGCGTTGAACAGGGAACAGGAAACACCATATATTTT. Translated, it gives CSVEQGTGNTIYF.

The chain links TRBV5-4 to TRBJ2-7; 15 bases line up with TRBD2. V was pared by 5 bases and J by 2 bases, with 8 bases of the junction left unmatched. CDR1 is SGHNT and CDR2 is YYREEE in the germline V gene (reference sequence). CDR3 length: 17 amino acids. The CDR3 reads CASRGTSGGTGPYEQYF. CDR3 nucleotide sequence: TGTGCCAGCAGAGGGACTAGCGGGGGGACAGGGCCCTACGAGCAGTACTTC.

The V gene is TRBV7-9, the J gene TRBJ2-5; possibly TRBD1 for D (6 bases). Trimming removed 1 base at V and 2 bases at J, with 11 bases between. Germline V CDR1 and CDR2: SEHNR, FQNEAQ (reference sequence). The CDR3 sequence is 15 residues long. CDR3 bases: TGTGCCAGCAGCTTAGTAGGCGGACAGCAAGAGACCCAGTACTTC. The encoded protein is CASSLVGGQQETQYF.

The J gene is TRBJ1-6, the V gene TRBV19; 9 nucleotides line up with TRBD1. The CDR3 extends over 15 amino acids. The germline CDR1 and CDR2 sequences are LNHDA and SQIVND (reference sequence). The V gene end was trimmed by 4 bases and the J gene end by 7 bases; junction bases not matched to a gene: 5. The CDR3 is CASSNFGQGNSPLHF. The CDR3 DNA is TGTGCCAGTAGTAATTTCGGACAGGGGAATTCACCCCTCCACTTT. Complete variable domain (other parts from reference TRBV19 and TRBJ1-6): DGGITQSPKYLFRKEGQNVTLSCEQNLNHDAMYWYRQDPGQGLRLIYYSQIVNDFQKGDIAEGYSVSREKKESFPLTVTSAQKNPTAFYLCASSNFGQGNSPLHFGNGTRLTVT.

This chain uses TRBV18 with TRBJ1-4; D is undetermined. The CDR3 runs 14 residues. V lost 1 base to trimming and J lost 8 bases, with 11 bases between them. CDR1 KGHSH and CDR2 LQKENI come from the germline V gene. The CDR3 coding sequence is TGTGCCAGCTCACCACGAGGAGGGAGCGAAAAACTGTTTTTT. It codes for CASSPRGGSEKLFF.

In this sample, this clone turned up once. The chain has TRBV27 and TRBJ1-1; 9 bases line up with TRBD1. Trimming cost V 6 bases and J 4 bases; bases outside gene matches: 6. The CDR3 consists of 14 residues. Germline V lookup: CDR1 MNHEY, CDR2 SMNVEV (reference sequence). CDR3 bases: TGTGCCAGCAGGCCTCGGACAGGGGCCACTGAAGCTTTCTTT. Its translation is CASRPRTGATEAFF.

The chain combines TRBV6-5 with TRBJ2-3, with 9 bases identical to TRBD2. The germline gives CDR1 MNHEY, CDR2 SVGAGI. Trimming at V came to 6 bases and at J to 4 bases, leaving 5 bases not matched to a gene. The CDR3 length is 14 residues. CDR3 bases: TGTGCCAGCAGCCGGGGGACTAGCCCAGATACGCAGTATTTT. Protein: CASSRGTSPDTQYF.

The chain uses TRBV6-6 and TRBJ1-1, with D tentatively TRBD1 (6 bases). V lost 6 bases, J lost 3 bases, and 14 bases lay in between. The CDR3 loop spans 14 amino acids. Germline-derived CDR1 and CDR2 are MNHNY and SVGAGI (reference sequence). CDR3 amino acids: CASRDSNRDTEAFF. CDR3 in DNA: TGTGCCAGCAGGGACTCCAACAGGGACACTGAAGCTTTCTTT.

The genes are TRBV7-9 and TRBJ2-7, with 9 bases that match TRBD1. Germline-derived CDR1 and CDR2 are SEHNR and FQNEAQ (reference sequence). The CDR3 runs 12 residues. V shed 5 bases, J shed 6 bases, and the junction held 2 bases outside the gene matches. CDR3 region: CASSRDRVEQYF. In nucleotides, the CDR3 is TGTGCCAGCAGCCGGGACAGGGTCGAGCAGTACTTC.

The chain recombines TRBV27 with TRBJ2-7, with 8 bases aligning to TRBD2. Looked up from germline, CDR1 is MNHEY and CDR2 is SMNVEV (reference sequence). The CDR3 has 16 residues. Trimming at V came to 5 bases and at J to 6 bases, leaving 15 bases not matched to a gene. The CDR3 DNA follows: TGTGCCAGCAGTCTCAACCCCGGGACTAGTGGGTTCGAGCAGTACTTC. Translation gives CASSLNPGTSGFEQYF.

This sequence joins TRBV6-5 and TRBJ2-7; 13 bases line up with TRBD2. The CDR3 covers 14 residues. The V segment lost 11 bases and the J segment 0 bases; nucleotides outside the gene matches: 4. CDR1 and CDR2 (germline): MNHEY, SVGAGI. The CDR3 here is CAGGTSGNSYEQYF. Here the CDR3 DNA reads TGTGCCGGTGGGACTAGCGGGAACTCCTACGAGCAGTACTTC.

V is TRBV24-1 and J is TRBJ1-1; a weak D match, TRBD1 (5 bases). Germline V lookup: CDR1 KGHDR, CDR2 SFDVKD. The CDR3 has 15 amino acids. The germline V and J ends were trimmed by 5 bases and 3 bases, with 15 bases remaining between them. The CDR3 coding sequence is TGTGCCACCAGTGCCCGGACACCGGATGACACTGAAGCTTTCTTT. This gives the protein CATSARTPDDTEAFF.

This clone was detected once. The chain has TRBV19 and TRBJ2-2, with 12 bases lining up with TRBD2. With 7 bases clipped from V and 6 bases from J, the junction kept 0 bases outside the gene matches. The CDR3 consists of 13 residues. Germline V gene sequence: CDR1 LNHDA, CDR2 SQIVND (reference sequence). This chain's CDR3 is CASTSGRAGELFF. CDR3 nucleotides: TGTGCCAGTACTAGCGGGAGGGCCGGGGAGCTGTTTTTT.

The J gene is TRBJ1-3, the V gene TRBV5-1; 8 bases are shared with TRBD1. This CDR3 has 16 residues. The germline V gene encodes CDR1 SGHRS and CDR2 YFSETQ. After removal of 4 bases from V and 0 bases from J, the junction contained 6 bases not matched to a gene. This CDR3 is CASSQRQGSSGNTIYF. CDR3 DNA sequence: TGCGCCAGCAGCCAGCGACAGGGGAGCTCTGGAAACACCATATATTTT.

V usage is TRBV30 and J usage is TRBJ1-2; 8 positions match TRBD1. Germline trimming cut 3 bases from V and 7 bases from J; bases unmatched to any gene: 13. The CDR3 totals 15 residues. Germline V gene sequence: CDR1 GTSNPN, CDR2 SVGIG (reference sequence). CDR3 nucleotide sequence: TGTGCCTGGAGGAGACCAGGGGGCGCCCCGGGTGGCTACACCTTC. Translating gives CAWRRPGGAPGGYTF.

The CDR3 spells CASSPGLNTGELFF. The CDR3 bases are TGCGCCAGCAGCCCGGGACTTAACACCGGGGAGCTGTTTTTT. This sequence joins TRBV5-1 and TRBJ2-2, with D perhaps matching TRBD2 (6 bases). This CDR3 spans 14 amino acids. Germline CDR1 reads SGHRS; CDR2 reads YFSETQ. V lost 4 bases and J lost 2, with 9 bases in between.

This rearrangement joins TRBV11-3 to TRBJ2-1, with 10 positions matching TRBD2. J gave up 2 bases and V 8 bases, and 6 bases lay outside the gene matches. This CDR3 is 15 amino acids long. Germline assignment: CDR1 SGHNT and CDR2 YENEEA. The CDR3 DNA is TGTGCCAGCGGGAAGAGCGGGGGGGCCTACAATGAGCAGTTCTTC. Its translation: CASGKSGGAYNEQFF.

V gene TRBV6-6 combines with J gene TRBJ1-2, with unresolved D. The ends were cut back, 0 bases at V and 10 bases at J, with 12 bases in the middle. The CDR3 extends over 13 amino acids. The germline gives CDR1 MNHNY, CDR2 SVGAGI (reference sequence). This CDR3 is CASSYSISGIYTF. The CDR3 nucleotides read TGTGCCAGCAGTTACTCGATTAGCGGGATCTACACCTTC.